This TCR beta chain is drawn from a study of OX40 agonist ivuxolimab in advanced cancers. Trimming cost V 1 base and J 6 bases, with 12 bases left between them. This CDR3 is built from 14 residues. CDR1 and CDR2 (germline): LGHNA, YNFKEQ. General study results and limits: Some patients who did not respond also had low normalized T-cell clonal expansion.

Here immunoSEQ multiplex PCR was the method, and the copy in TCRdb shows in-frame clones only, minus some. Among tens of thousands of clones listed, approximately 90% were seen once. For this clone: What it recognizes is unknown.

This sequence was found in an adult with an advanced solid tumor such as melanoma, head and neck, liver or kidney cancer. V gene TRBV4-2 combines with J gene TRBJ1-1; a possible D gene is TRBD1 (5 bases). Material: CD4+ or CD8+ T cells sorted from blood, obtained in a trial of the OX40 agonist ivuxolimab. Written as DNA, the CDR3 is TGTGCCAGCAGCCAAGGTATGGGGGTTCCTGAAGCTTTCTTT. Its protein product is CASSQGMGVPEAFF.